This entry lists 19 T cell receptor beta chains sequenced from one sample in a study of radiotherapy plus CTLA-4 blockade in lung cancer. Method: immunoSEQ multiplex PCR; TCRdb's copy keeps in-frame clones and lacks some. Of roughly 53,000 clones listed, more than 60% are singletons. The sequences come from peripheral blood, collected from a patient treated with radiotherapy plus ipilimumab. The source of these receptors is a human donor with non-small cell lung cancer who had a partial response to radiotherapy plus ipilimumab.

The chain has TRBV27 and TRBJ1-2; TRBD1 aligns across 7 bases. V dropped 5 bases and J dropped 7; count of bases not matched to a gene: 10. The CDR3 loop spans 14 amino acids. Germline V gene lookup returns CDR1 MNHEY and CDR2 SMNVEV (reference sequence). The CDR3: CASSPSDRPGGYTF. The CDR3 DNA reads as TGTGCCAGCAGTCCATCGGACAGGCCCGGTGGCTACACCTTC.

V gene TRBV15 combines with J gene TRBJ2-7, with TRBD1 as a possible D gene (5 bases). V dropped 5 bases and J dropped 7 bases, with 21 bases sitting between them. Per germline, CDR1 LNHNV and CDR2 YYDKDF (reference sequence). This CDR3 has 15 residues. The CDR3 reads CATSSRGDGQGEQYF. CDR3 nucleotide sequence: TGTGCCACCAGCTCTCGAGGAGACGGGCAGGGAGAGCAGTACTTC.

This sequence joins TRBV19 and TRBJ2-6, with a tentative D call TRBD1 (5 bases). Germline V lookup: CDR1 LNHDA, CDR2 SQIVND (reference sequence). With 7 bases removed from V and 2 bases from J, the gap between germline ends came to 12 bases. The CDR3 sequence is 15 residues long. CDR3 sequence reads: CASTLSGTGANVLTF. Written as DNA, the CDR3 is TGTGCCAGTACCCTGTCAGGGACTGGGGCCAACGTCCTGACTTTC.

The chain has TRBV5-4 and TRBJ2-5; 9 bases are shared with TRBD2. This CDR3 contains 16 residues. V trimming: 4 bases; J trimming: 5 bases; junction bases outside the gene matches: 12. Germline CDR1 SGHNT, CDR2 YYREEE (reference sequence). CDR3 region: CASSAEARGGQETQYF. In nucleotides, the CDR3 is TGTGCCAGCAGCGCCGAGGCGCGGGGGGGCCAGGAGACCCAGTACTTC.

The CDR3 sequence is CASSPLQDSTGELFF. The CDR3 bases are TGTGCCAGCTCACCACTCCAGGACAGCACCGGGGAGCTGTTTTTT. This chain links TRBV18 with TRBJ2-2, with a weak D call TRBD1 (6 bases). Germline CDR1 KGHSH, CDR2 LQKENI. The CDR3 runs to 15 residues. Trimming removed 1 base at V and 4 bases at J, with 10 bases between.

The chain links TRBV11-2 to TRBJ2-3; TRBD2 aligns across 7 bases. Germline assignment: CDR1 SGHAT and CDR2 FQNNGV. Losses at the gene ends were 1 base for V and 4 bases for J; bases not matched to a gene: 8. CDR3 length equals 16 residues. In DNA, the CDR3 is TGTGCCAGCAGCTTAGTCGGGCGGGGGAAATCAGATACGCAGTATTTT. Amino acid sequence: CASSLVGRGKSDTQYF. Together with reference TRBV11-2 and TRBJ2-3, the CDR3 gives the full variable domain: EAGVAQSPRYKIIEKRQSVAFWCNPISGHATLYWYQQILGQGPKLLIQFQNNGVVDDSQLPKDRFSAERLKGVDSTLKIQPAKLEDSAVYLCASSLVGRGKSDTQYFGPGTRLTVL.

The chain carries TRBV7-6 and TRBJ2-3; 7 bases are a match to TRBD2. After removal of 3 bases from V and 2 bases from J, the junction contained 8 bases not matched to a gene. The V gene's germline CDR1 is SGHVS and CDR2 FNYEAQ. The CDR3 is made up of 16 amino acids. CDR3 coding DNA: TGTGCCAGCAGCTTGTCTGGGGGGGGGTACACAGATACGCAGTATTTT. Encoded protein: CASSLSGGGYTDTQYF. The full variable domain, rest sourced from reference TRBV7-6 and TRBJ2-3, is GAGVSQSPRYKVTKRGQDVALRCDPISGHVSLYWYRQALGQGPEFLTYFNYEAQQDKSGLPNDRFSAERPEGSISTLTIQRTEQRDSAMYRCASSLSGGGYTDTQYFGPGTRLTVL.

The chain carries TRBV28 and TRBJ1-2, with unresolved D. Germline CDR1 MDHEN, CDR2 SYDVKM. The CDR3 totals 13 residues. V was shortened by 6 bases and J by 0 bases, with 8 bases between the two germline ends. CDR3 nucleotide sequence: TGTGCCAGCAGACCGGTGGCTAACTATGGCTACACCTTC. It codes for CASRPVANYGYTF.

This chain joins TRBV28 and TRBJ1-1, with D possibly being TRBD1 (5 bases). Germline CDR1 is MDHEN and CDR2 is SYDVKM. V was clipped by 6 bases and J by 1 base, with 9 bases between them. There are 13 residues in the CDR3. CDR3 bases: TGTGCCAGCAGAAGTACAGGGAACACTGAAGCTTTCTTT. Translation: CASRSTGNTEAFF. Filled out from reference TRBV28 and TRBJ1-1, the complete variable domain reads DVKVTQSSRYLVKRTGEKVFLECVQDMDHENMFWYRQDPGLGLRLIYFSYDVKMKEKGDIPEGYSVSREKKERFSLILESASTNQTSMYLCASRSTGNTEAFFGQGTRLTVV.

J is TRBJ2-2 and V is TRBV28; D perhaps matches TRBD2 (6 bases). CDR1 and CDR2 from the germline V gene are MDHEN and SYDVKM. V was cut by 5 bases and J by 4 bases, with 20 bases left in between. This CDR3 is built from 17 residues. The CDR3 DNA reads TGTGCCAGCAGTCAACCCCCGGGGGTGCGACGCACCGGGGAGCTGTTTTTT. It specifies CASSQPPGVRRTGELFF.

This clone was observed a handful of times. The V and J genes are TRBV9 and TRBJ1-2; 8 nucleotides align to TRBD1. Unmatched junction bases numbered 1, after V lost 3 bases and J lost 6 bases. The CDR3 loop spans 12 amino acids. Looked up from germline, CDR1 is SGDLS and CDR2 is YYNGEE. CDR3 residues: CASSATGDGYTF. The CDR3 DNA is TGTGCCAGCAGCGCGACAGGGGATGGCTACACCTTC.

The genes are TRBV7-8 and TRBJ2-2, with TRBD2 identical over 12 bases. Germline CDR1 and CDR2: SGHVS and FQNEAQ. The CDR3 contains 17 residues. Trimming cost V 4 bases and J 7 bases; bases outside gene matches: 10. The CDR3 here is CASSYSPTSGGFGELFF. The CDR3, as DNA: TGTGCCAGCAGCTATAGTCCGACTAGCGGGGGATTCGGGGAGCTGTTTTTT.

This clone was found once. V usage is TRBV6-6 and J usage is TRBJ1-2; tentatively, D is TRBD1 (5 bases). Germline CDR1 reads MNHNY; CDR2 reads SVGAGI (reference sequence). The CDR3 runs 12 residues. V dropped 6 bases and J dropped 6 bases, with 11 bases sitting between them. The CDR3 sequence is CASSGVGDGYTF. The CDR3 DNA reads TGTGCCAGCAGCGGCGTAGGGGATGGCTACACCTTC.

Written as DNA, the CDR3 is TGTGCCAGCAGCGACTTATACGAGCAGTACTTC. Amino acid sequence: CASSDLYEQYF. This chain joins TRBV5-6 and TRBJ2-7, with D unclear. Germline CDR1 reads SGHDT; CDR2 reads YYEEEE. V was shortened by 4 bases and J by 4 bases, with 6 bases between the two germline ends. CDR3 size: 11 residues.

CDR3 DNA sequence: TGTGCCAGCAGCCAATCGACAGGGGACCTAAAAGAGACCCAGTACTTC. Encoded protein: CASSQSTGDLKETQYF. The chain is built from TRBV4-2 and TRBJ2-5, with TRBD1 matching 8 bases. The germline V gene encodes CDR1 LGHNA and CDR2 YNFKEQ. The CDR3 runs to 16 residues. With V trimmed by 2 bases and J by 3 bases, 8 bases remained unmatched.

This clone has a single count. The chain carries TRBV27 and TRBJ2-7; weak D call: TRBD2 (5 bases). There are 15 residues in the CDR3. Germline CDR1 MNHEY, CDR2 SMNVEV (reference sequence). The ends were cut back, 6 bases at V and 1 base at J, with 16 bases in the middle. The CDR3 DNA sequence: TGTGCCAGCAGCCCGGTCCTAGCCTTTTCCTACGAGCAGTACTTC. This encodes CASSPVLAFSYEQYF.

This clone has only one observation. The V and J genes are TRBV6-1 and TRBJ1-5; possibly TRBD1 for D (5 bases). The CDR3 is 15 residues long. Deletions cut 3 bases from V and 9 bases from J, with 18 bases between. The V gene's germline CDR1 is MNHNS and CDR2 SASEGT. The CDR3 nucleotides read TGTGCCAGCAGTGAGCGGAGTCGGGGGGAAGGGCCCCAGCATTTT. Translated: CASSERSRGEGPQHF.

The chain combines TRBV30 with TRBJ1-2; no firm D call. V lost 0 bases and J lost 7, with 12 bases in between. Germline loops: CDR1 GTSNPN, CDR2 SVGIG (reference sequence). The CDR3 contains 13 residues. The CDR3 DNA is TGTGCCTGGAGTGTTGGGGAGGCAATTGGCTACACCTTC. Its protein is CAWSVGEAIGYTF.

CDR3 coding DNA: TGTGCCAGCAGCATGACAGGGCCTTCCTACAATGAGCAGTTCTTC. Its translation: CASSMTGPSYNEQFF. This chain links TRBV6-1 with TRBJ2-1; TRBD1 matches 7 bases. From germline, CDR1 is MNHNS and CDR2 SASEGT. CDR3 length equals 15 residues. Trimming removed 6 bases from V and 1 base from J; junction bases left unmatched: 6.